This T cell receptor (beta chain) was identified during a study of beta chain features in type 1 diabetes. For the study at large: Across the samples, over 85 million sorted cells were examined in total. Regarding the study as a whole: Among patients with Type 1 diabetes, TCRB CDR3s were moderately but significantly shorter in every one of the four CD4+ subsets. Researchers reported that naive, central memory and Treg TCRB repertoires appeared more similar in patients than in healthy donors. A pattern of fewer insertions and more deletions at VDJ junctions was seen in type 1 diabetes patients.

A single heparinised blood sample, averaging approximately 0.12 L, was obtained per donor. This clone appeared a few times. Its specificity is unknown. Expressed TCRB transcripts were sequenced because the isolated RNA had all been reverse transcribed beforehand. This table comes from immunoSEQ multiplex PCR, and its TCRdb copy is limited to in-frame clones, with some not included. Among about 650,000 clones listed, about an eighth were seen once. The germline V gene encodes CDR1 LNHDA and CDR2 SQIVND (reference sequence). Unmatched junction bases numbered 3, after V lost 5 bases and J lost 1 base. There are 14 residues in the CDR3.

The chain uses TRBV19 and TRBJ2-7; the match to TRBD1 covers 9 bases. Sequencing was performed on naive CD4+ T cells from blood. This TCR was sampled from a man under 40 with type 1 diabetes. For the CDR3, the DNA is TGTGCCAGTAGTCTCGACAGGGGGTCCTACGAGCAGTACTTC. The encoded protein is CASSLDRGSYEQYF.